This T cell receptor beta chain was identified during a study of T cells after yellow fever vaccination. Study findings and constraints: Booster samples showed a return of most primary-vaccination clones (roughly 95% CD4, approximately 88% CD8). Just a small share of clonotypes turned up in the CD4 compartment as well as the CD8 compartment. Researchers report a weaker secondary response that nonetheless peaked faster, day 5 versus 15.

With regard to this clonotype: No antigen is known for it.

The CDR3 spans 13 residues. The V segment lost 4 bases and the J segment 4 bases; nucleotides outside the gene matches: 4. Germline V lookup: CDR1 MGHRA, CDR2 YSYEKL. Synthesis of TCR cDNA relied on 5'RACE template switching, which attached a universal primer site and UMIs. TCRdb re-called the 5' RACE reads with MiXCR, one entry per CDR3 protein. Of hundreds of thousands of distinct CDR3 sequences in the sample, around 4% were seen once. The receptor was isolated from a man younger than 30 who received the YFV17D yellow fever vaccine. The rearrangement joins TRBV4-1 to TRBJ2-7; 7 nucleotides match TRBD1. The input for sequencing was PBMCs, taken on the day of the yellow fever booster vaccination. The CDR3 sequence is CASSREQGYEQYF. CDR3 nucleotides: TGCGCCAGCAGCCGGGAACAGGGGTACGAGCAGTACTTC.